The following is a T cell receptor (beta chain) sequence with its context. The V and J ends lost 0 bases and 7 bases respectively, with 9 bases between them. The CDR3 runs to 14 residues. Germline loops: CDR1 MNHEY, CDR2 SVGAGI. Ages ranged from about 18 to 89 years, with residence in about two dozen US areas. Allocation to cohorts depended on clinical history reported by the participants. The data derive from a study of blood T cell repertoires in COVID-19. Overall study context: PBMCs, B-cell-depleted T cells, or T cells provided the cDNA or gDNA that made up the material.

How the authors handled the data: Amplifying reference gene primers gave estimates of nucleated cell counts. Assay: immunoSEQ multiplex PCR; the TCRdb copy retains only in-frame clones and omits some. V, J and clone size were drawn from that table, and D and trimming were deduced from the DNA. The sample carries around 250,000 clones, around 93% recorded once. The chain recombines TRBV6-5 with TRBJ1-4; D is unclear. The sequence was obtained from a human donor in a cohort exposed to, infected with or recovered from COVID-19 (not recorded which). The donor label of this sample is uncertain. The sequencing sample was made of PBMCs or T cells enriched from blood (not recorded which). The CDR3 loop reads CASSYSGGGEKLFF. The CDR3 bases are TGTGCCAGCAGTTACTCGGGTGGAGGTGAAAAACTGTTTTTT.